The sequence of this T cell receptor (beta chain) was determined in a study of T-cell reconstitution after alpha-beta-depleted transplantation in children (dated by TCRdb to about 2016). Notes on the research overall: Using TCR repertoire profiling, the study followed T-cell immune reconstitution in a quantitative way in children after TCRalphabeta/CD19-depleted allogeneic hematopoietic cell transplantation. What the study reported, not specific to this receptor: The apparently early recovery of alphabetaT-cell counts about two months after transplant reportedly depended on only several hundred rapidly expanded clones that came from non-depleted graft cells. Over the following months the frequencies of hyperexpanded clones went down, and after one year T-cell counts and TCRbeta diversity were mostly credited to newly produced T cells. In some patients, the high TCRbeta diversity seen at day 60 was put down to recipient T cells and intrathymic progenitors that had survived conditioning.

Taken with the paper, the label for treatment or condition translates to: allogeneic hematopoietic cell transplantation with graft depleted of TCRalphabeta T cells and CD19 B cells. Transplant recipients were children who received TCRalphabeta/CD19-depleted allogeneic hematopoietic cell grafts. In regard to this clonotype: There is no known antigen for this receptor. There are no base qualities to consult, and no much larger clone falls within one base.

Libraries were made using PCR. Sequencing was performed on an Illumina HiSeq 2500. Molecular barcoding was employed in the preparation of TCR libraries, with unique molecular identifiers being used to normalize TCRbeta repertoire quantification. The public reads were reprocessed in TCRdb via fastp at Q25 and MiXCR, keeping in-frame beta chains. Rows with one shared CDR3 protein collapse into an entry with the most common genes and DNA. Here the sample has under 300,000 distinct CDR3 sequences; roughly 10% occur a single time. About 20% of the sample belongs to the ten largest clones. From the cysteine up to the phenylalanine, the CDR3 has a length of 17 residues. Solely the CDR3 DNA is kept, with 51 bases framed from the first base. Here V drops 3 bases and J drops 0 bases, and the junction holds 6 bases not matched to any gene. The germline V gene encodes CDR1 DFQATT and CDR2 SNEGSKA (reference sequence).

The sequencing here drew on peripheral blood, taken 180 days after TCRalphabeta/CD19-depleted stem cell transplant. This receptor chain uses TRBV20-1 and TRBJ2-1; a stretch of 12 junction bases matches TRBD2. The receptor was isolated from a male patient aged 2 to 10 who had a stem cell transplant for chronic granulomatous disease, so the T cells may come from the graft donor. The nucleotide sequence reads as follows: TGCAGTGCTAGGGCTAGCGGGGGGGCCCTCTCCTACAATGAGCAGTTCTTC. This encodes CSARASGGALSYNEQFF.